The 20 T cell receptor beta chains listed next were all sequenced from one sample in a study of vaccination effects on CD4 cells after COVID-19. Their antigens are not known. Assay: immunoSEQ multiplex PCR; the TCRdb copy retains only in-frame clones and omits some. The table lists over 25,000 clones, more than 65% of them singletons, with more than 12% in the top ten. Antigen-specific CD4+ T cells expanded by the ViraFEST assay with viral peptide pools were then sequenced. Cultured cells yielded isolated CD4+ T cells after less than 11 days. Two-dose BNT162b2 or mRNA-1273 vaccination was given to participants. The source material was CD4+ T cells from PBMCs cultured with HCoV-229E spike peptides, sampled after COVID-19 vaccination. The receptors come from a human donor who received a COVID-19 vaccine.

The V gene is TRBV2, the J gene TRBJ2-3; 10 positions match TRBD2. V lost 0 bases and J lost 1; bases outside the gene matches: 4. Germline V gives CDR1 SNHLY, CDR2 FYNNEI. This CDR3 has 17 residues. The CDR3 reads CASSEARLAGGTDTQYF. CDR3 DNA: TGTGCCAGCAGTGAAGCGCGGCTAGCGGGGGGCACAGATACGCAGTATTTT.

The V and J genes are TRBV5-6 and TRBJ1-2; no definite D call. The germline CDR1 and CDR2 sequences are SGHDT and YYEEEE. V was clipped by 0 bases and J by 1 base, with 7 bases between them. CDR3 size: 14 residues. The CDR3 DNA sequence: TGTGCCAGCAGCTTGGGTTCCGTTAACTATGGCTACACCTTC. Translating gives CASSLGSVNYGYTF. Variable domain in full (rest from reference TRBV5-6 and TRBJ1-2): DAGVTQSPTHLIKTRGQQVTLRCSPKSGHDTVSWYQQALGQGPQFIFQYYEEEERQRGNFPDRFSGHQFPNYSSELNVNALLLGDSALYLCASSLGSVNYGYTFGSGTRLTVV.

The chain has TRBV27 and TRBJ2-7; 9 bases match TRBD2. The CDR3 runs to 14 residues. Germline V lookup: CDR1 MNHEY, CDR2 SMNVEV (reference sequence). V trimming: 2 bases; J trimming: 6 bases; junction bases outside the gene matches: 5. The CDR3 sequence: CASSLGFSGGEQYF. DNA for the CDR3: TGTGCCAGCAGTTTAGGCTTTAGCGGGGGCGAGCAGTACTTC.

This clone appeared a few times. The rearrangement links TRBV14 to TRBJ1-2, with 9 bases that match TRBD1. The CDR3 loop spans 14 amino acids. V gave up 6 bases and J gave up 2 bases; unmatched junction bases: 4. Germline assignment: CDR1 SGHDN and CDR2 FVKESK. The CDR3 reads CASSLQGANYGYTF. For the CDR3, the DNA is TGTGCCAGCAGTTTACAGGGGGCGAACTATGGCTACACCTTC.

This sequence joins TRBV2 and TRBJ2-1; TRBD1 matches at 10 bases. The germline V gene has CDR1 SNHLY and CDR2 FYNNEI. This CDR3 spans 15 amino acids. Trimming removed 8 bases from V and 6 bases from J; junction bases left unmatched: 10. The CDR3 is CASYSRDRGGNEQFF. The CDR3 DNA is TGTGCCAGCTACTCCCGGGACAGGGGTGGCAATGAGCAGTTCTTC.

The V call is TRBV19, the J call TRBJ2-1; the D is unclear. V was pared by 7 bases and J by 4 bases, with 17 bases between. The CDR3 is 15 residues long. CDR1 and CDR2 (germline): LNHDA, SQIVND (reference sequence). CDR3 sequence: CASIVPSVLYNEQFF. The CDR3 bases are TGTGCCAGTATAGTCCCTTCGGTGTTATACAATGAGCAGTTCTTC.

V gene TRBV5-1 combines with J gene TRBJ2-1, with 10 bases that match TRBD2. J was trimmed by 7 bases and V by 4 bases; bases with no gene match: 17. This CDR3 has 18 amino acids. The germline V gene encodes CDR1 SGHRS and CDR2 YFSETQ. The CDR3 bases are TGCGCCAGCAGCGACCCTCTAGCGGGAGAGGGACGGAGAAATGAGCAGTTCTTC. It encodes CASSDPLAGEGRRNEQFF. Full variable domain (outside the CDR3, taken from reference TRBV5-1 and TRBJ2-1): KAGVTQTPRYLIKTRGQQVTLSCSPISGHRSVSWYQQTPGQGLQFLFEYFSETQRNKGNFPGRFSGRQFSNSRSEMNVSTLELGDSALYLCASSDPLAGEGRRNEQFFGPGTRLTVL.

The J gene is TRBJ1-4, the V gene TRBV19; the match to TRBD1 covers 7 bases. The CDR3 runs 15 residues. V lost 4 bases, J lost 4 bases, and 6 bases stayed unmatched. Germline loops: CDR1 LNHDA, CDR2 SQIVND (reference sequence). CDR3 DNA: TGTGCCAGTAGTACTTCAGGGGGGATTAATGAAAAACTGTTTTTT. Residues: CASSTSGGINEKLFF.

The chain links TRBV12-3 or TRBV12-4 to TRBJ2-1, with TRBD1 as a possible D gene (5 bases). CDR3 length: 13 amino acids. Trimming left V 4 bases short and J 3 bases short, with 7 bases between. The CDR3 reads CASSWGLYNEQFF. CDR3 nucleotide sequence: TGTGCCAGCAGTTGGGGCCTCTACAATGAGCAGTTCTTC.

The CDR3 here is CASSLGTGSPGNEKLFF. In DNA form, the CDR3 reads TGTGCCAGCAGCTTAGGGACAGGGAGTCCTGGTAATGAAAAACTGTTTTTT. The rearrangement uses TRBV7-9 and TRBJ1-4; 8 bases fit TRBD1. The germline CDR1 and CDR2 sequences are SEHNR and FQNEAQ (reference sequence). CDR3 length equals 17 residues. The J segment lost 4 bases and the V segment lost 1 base, leaving 8 bases of the junction unmatched.

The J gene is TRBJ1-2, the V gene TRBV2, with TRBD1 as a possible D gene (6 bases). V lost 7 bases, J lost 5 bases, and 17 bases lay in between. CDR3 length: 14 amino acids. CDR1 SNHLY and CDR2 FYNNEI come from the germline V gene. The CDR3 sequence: CASNRGGVGYGYTF. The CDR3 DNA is TGTGCCAGCAACCGAGGGGGGGTGGGGTATGGCTACACCTTC.

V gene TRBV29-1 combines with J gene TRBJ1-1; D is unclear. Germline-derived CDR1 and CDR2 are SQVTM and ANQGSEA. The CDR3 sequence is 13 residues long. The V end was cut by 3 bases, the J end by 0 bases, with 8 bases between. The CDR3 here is CSVEVGMNTEAFF. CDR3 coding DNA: TGCAGCGTTGAGGTAGGGATGAACACTGAAGCTTTCTTT.

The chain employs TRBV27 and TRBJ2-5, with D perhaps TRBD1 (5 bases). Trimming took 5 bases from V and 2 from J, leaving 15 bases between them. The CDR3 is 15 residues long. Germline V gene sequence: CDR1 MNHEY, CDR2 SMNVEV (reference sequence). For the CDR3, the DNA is TGTGCCAGCAGTCCCTCCCCGACAGATCAAGAGACCCAGTACTTC. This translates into CASSPSPTDQETQYF.

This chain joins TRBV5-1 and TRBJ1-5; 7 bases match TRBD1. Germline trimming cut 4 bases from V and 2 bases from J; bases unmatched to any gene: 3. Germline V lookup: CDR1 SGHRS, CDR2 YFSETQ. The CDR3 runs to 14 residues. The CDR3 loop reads CASSEGQGNQPQHF. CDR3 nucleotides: TGCGCCAGCAGCGAAGGACAGGGCAATCAGCCCCAGCATTTT.

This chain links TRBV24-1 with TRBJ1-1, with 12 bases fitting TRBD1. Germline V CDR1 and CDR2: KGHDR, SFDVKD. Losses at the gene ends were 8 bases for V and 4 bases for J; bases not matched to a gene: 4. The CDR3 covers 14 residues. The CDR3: CATTEGQGATEAFF. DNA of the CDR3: TGTGCCACCACTGAGGGACAGGGGGCCACTGAAGCTTTCTTT.

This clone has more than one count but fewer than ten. The DNA of the CDR3 is TGTGCTAGTGGTTTGGCTTCCGGGGGAGGGTTCCAGCCCCAGCATTTT. Translating gives CASGLASGGGFQPQHF. This chain links TRBV12-5 with TRBJ1-5; perhaps TRBD1 as D (5 bases). CDR1 and CDR2 (germline): LGHNT, FRNRAP. The ends were cut back, 1 base at V and 7 bases at J, with 17 bases in the middle. The CDR3 contains 16 residues.

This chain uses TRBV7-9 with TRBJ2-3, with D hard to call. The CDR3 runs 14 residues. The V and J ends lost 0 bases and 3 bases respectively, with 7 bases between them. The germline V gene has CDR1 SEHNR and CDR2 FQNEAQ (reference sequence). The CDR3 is CASSLAGMTDTQYF. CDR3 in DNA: TGTGCCAGCAGCTTAGCTGGCATGACAGATACGCAGTATTTT.

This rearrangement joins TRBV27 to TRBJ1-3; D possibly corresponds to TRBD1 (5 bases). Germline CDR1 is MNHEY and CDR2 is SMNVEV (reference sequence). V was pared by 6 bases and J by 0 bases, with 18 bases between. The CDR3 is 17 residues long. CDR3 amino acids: CASRPRGAGYSGNTIYF. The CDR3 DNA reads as TGTGCCAGCAGGCCGCGAGGGGCCGGATACTCTGGAAACACCATATATTTT.

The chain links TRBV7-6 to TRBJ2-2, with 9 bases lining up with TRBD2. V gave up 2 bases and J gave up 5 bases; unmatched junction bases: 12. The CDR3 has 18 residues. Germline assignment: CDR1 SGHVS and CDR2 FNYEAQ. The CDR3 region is CASSLTGGRALRTGELFF. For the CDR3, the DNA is TGTGCCAGCAGCTTAACCGGCGGGAGGGCCTTACGGACCGGGGAGCTGTTTTTT.

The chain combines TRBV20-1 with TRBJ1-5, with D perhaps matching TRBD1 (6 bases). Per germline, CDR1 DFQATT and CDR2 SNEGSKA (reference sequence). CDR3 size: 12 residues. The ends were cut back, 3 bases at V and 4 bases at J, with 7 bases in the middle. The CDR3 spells CSASGQNQPQHF. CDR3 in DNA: TGCAGTGCTAGTGGACAGAATCAGCCCCAGCATTTT.